The sequence of this T cell receptor (beta chain) was determined in a study of regulatory T cells in long-lasting Graves disease. Germline CDR1 is LGHDT and CDR2 is YNNKEL (reference sequence). The length of the CDR3 is 15 residues. V shed 4 bases, J shed 3 bases, and the junction held 6 bases outside the gene matches. There are many counts of this clonotype. Construction of TCR beta libraries relied on iRepertoire HTBI primers and on Arm-PCR targeting CDR3 regions. TCRdb used MiXCR to reprocess the multiplex PCR reads, holding one entry per CDR3 protein. The profile shows 350,000 to 400,000 distinct CDR3 sequences, around 15% of them singletons. Documented time point: newly diagnosed GD, antithyroid drugs for less than 3 months. RNA isolated from PBMCs was used to make the TCR library. As a group, patients came from one endocrinology department in Xi'an, China. These data are also associated with another study on T cells in Graves' hyperthyroidism and ophthalmopathy.

The sample was peripheral blood mononuclear cells (PBMCs), taken at new diagnosis, from a patient treated with antithyroid drugs. The receptor was isolated from a young woman with Graves disease. The chain joins TRBV3-1 to TRBJ2-1; 7 bases agree with TRBD2. DNA for the CDR3: TGTGCCAGCAGCCTAGGACTAGGAGGCTACAATGAGCAGTTCTTC. It is translated as CASSLGLGGYNEQFF.